The 11 T cell receptor beta chains given below trace back to one sample, sequenced in a study of blood T cells in healthy people across ages. The use of a sample-barcoded 5' primer and a J-beta primer mix characterized a second PCR of about 7 to 12 cycles. From the 5' RACE reads, TCRdb called clonotypes with MiXCR, one entry per CDR3 protein. The data hold about 830,000 distinct CDR3 sequences, with approximately 67% observed a single time. Sequenced: blood. The receptor source for this set is a man younger than 40 in good health.

V is TRBV20-1 and J is TRBJ2-7; no reliable D call. CDR3 length: 14 amino acids. V was cut by 3 bases and J by 0 bases, with 12 bases left in between. Germline V gene sequence: CDR1 DFQATT, CDR2 SNEGSKA (reference sequence). CDR3 amino acids: CSARLLLSSYEQYF. CDR3 nucleotides: TGCAGTGCTAGGCTCCTTCTTAGCTCCTACGAGCAGTACTTC.

The rearrangement joins TRBV9 to TRBJ1-4, with D unresolved. Germline values: CDR1 SGDLS, CDR2 YYNGEE. Trimming took 4 bases from V and 6 from J, leaving 16 bases between them. The CDR3 length is 15 residues. Here the CDR3 reads CASSPTGGVDEKLFF. CDR3 nucleotide sequence: TGTGCCAGCAGCCCAACCGGCGGGGTCGATGAAAAACTGTTTTTT.

The chain combines TRBV20-1 with TRBJ1-2; D is perhaps TRBD1 (5 bases). Germline assignment: CDR1 DFQATT and CDR2 SNEGSKA (reference sequence). V lost 6 bases, J lost 3 bases, and 17 bases lay in between. The CDR3 extends over 14 amino acids. The CDR3 bases are TGCAGTGCCCCAAACAGGCCAAGCCACTATGGCTACACCTTC. Residues: CSAPNRPSHYGYTF.

This clonotype was counted a few times. This chain joins TRBV9 and TRBJ1-2, with 10 bases fitting TRBD1. CDR3 length: 14 residues. The germline V gene encodes CDR1 SGDLS and CDR2 YYNGEE. Trimming at V came to 0 bases and at J to 6 bases, leaving 2 bases not matched to a gene. The CDR3 DNA is TGTGCCAGCAGCGTAGTAGGGACAGGGGATGGCTACACCTTC. Amino acids: CASSVVGTGDGYTF.

This rearrangement joins TRBV2 to TRBJ2-3; unclear D gene. V lost 0 bases and J lost 0, with 10 bases in between. Germline CDR1 SNHLY, CDR2 FYNNEI. The CDR3 length is 16 residues. CDR3 in amino acids: CASSEALTQSTDTQYF. The CDR3, as DNA: TGTGCCAGCAGTGAAGCGCTAACACAGAGCACAGATACGCAGTATTTT.

This clonotype was counted a few times. The genes are TRBV2 and TRBJ2-1; D perhaps matches TRBD1 (5 bases). Per germline, CDR1 SNHLY and CDR2 FYNNEI. The CDR3 has 14 amino acids. Trimming removed 2 bases from V and 8 bases from J, with 13 bases in between. In nucleotides, the CDR3 is TGTGCCAGCAGTGAACAGGGTGTGGTCTATGAGCAGTTCTTC. It is translated as CASSEQGVVYEQFF.

Written as DNA, the CDR3 is TGTGCCAGCAGCCAAGACTCGGTAACCGGGTTCTTC. Translation gives CASSQDSVTGFF. The genes are TRBV14 and TRBJ2-1; D not resolved. This CDR3 contains 12 residues. The V gene's germline CDR1 is SGHDN and CDR2 FVKESK. With 0 bases removed from V and 15 bases from J, the gap between germline ends came to 12 bases.

This rearrangement joins TRBV25-1 to TRBJ2-1, with 9 bases lining up with TRBD2. CDR1 is MGHDK, CDR2 SYGVNS, per germline. This CDR3 contains 15 residues. J lost 10 bases, V lost 3 bases, and 10 bases had no gene match. Here the CDR3 DNA reads TGTGCCAGCAGTGAGCGTAGCGGGGGATCCTACGAGCAGTTCTTC. Its translation: CASSERSGGSYEQFF. The variable domain in full, with the rest retrieved from reference TRBV25-1 and TRBJ2-1, is EADIYQTPRYLVIGTGKKITLECSQTMGHDKMYWYQQDPGMELHLIHYSYGVNSTEKGDLSSESTVSRIRTEHFPLTLESARPSHTSQYLCASSERSGGSYEQFFGPGTRLTVL.

The chain links TRBV25-1 to TRBJ2-3; D assignment may be TRBD1 or TRBD2 (5 bases each). There are 14 residues in the CDR3. Trimming took 4 bases from V and 3 from J, leaving 11 bases between them. CDR1 and CDR2 from the germline V gene are MGHDK and SYGVNS. The CDR3 is CASSGGLATDTQYF. The CDR3 DNA sequence: TGTGCCAGCAGTGGGGGGTTGGCAACAGATACGCAGTATTTT.

The rearrangement joins TRBV28 to TRBJ1-5; TRBD1 matches 8 bases. With V trimmed by 5 bases and J by 0 bases, 12 bases remained unmatched. The CDR3 length is 18 residues. Germline V CDR1 and CDR2: MDHEN, SYDVKM. The CDR3 DNA reads as TGTGCCAGCAGTGTAGGACAGGGTAAAGTTTATAGCAATCAGCCCCAGCATTTT. This codes for CASSVGQGKVYSNQPQHF.

The chain has TRBV27 and TRBJ2-7; TRBD2 aligns across 9 bases. The DNA matches TRBJ2-4 better at its end, which makes the J call doubtful. CDR3 size: 15 residues. Germline V CDR1 and CDR2: MNHEY, SMNVEV (reference sequence). CDR3 nucleotides: TGTGCCAGCAGTTTACGCGGGGGGGATTTAAGCATTCAGTACTTC. Amino acids: CASSLRGGDLSIQYF.